The rows below give T cell receptor beta chains drawn from one sample of a study of post-analysis software for immune sequencing data. TCRdb re-called the PCR reads through MiXCR, storing one row per CDR3 protein. The data show approximately 660,000 distinct CDR3 sequences, roughly three fifths seen once. Sequenced sample: blood. These receptors were obtained from a girl aged 2-10 years with multiple sclerosis. Both conserved end residues are part of each CDR3. A D gene is named only where the DNA matches it firmly. Clone size is not always given. Where it is, it says once, few, many or a class for expanded clones.

j_call	d_call	clone_size	v_call	cdr3_aa	cdr3_nt
TRBJ2-5	-	few	TRBV6-6	CASSSGVETQYF	TGTGCCAGCAGTTCCGGGGTGGAGACCCAGTACTTC
TRBJ1-1	-	-	TRBV30	CAWSVLGSLEAFF	TGTGCCTGGAGTGTTCTTGGTTCTCTTGAAGCTTTCTTT
TRBJ2-5	-	few	TRBV10-2	CASRGGEETQYF	TGCGCCAGCAGAGGGGGGGAAGAGACCCAGTACTTC
TRBJ2-7	TRBD2	few	TRBV5-1	CASSLDASGSYEQYF	TGCGCCAGCAGCTTGGACGCTAGCGGGTCCTACGAGCAGTACTTC
TRBJ1-5	-	-	TRBV6-6	CAGRVWNQPQHF	TGTGCCGGCAGGGTTTGGAATCAGCCCCAGCATTTT
TRBJ2-5	TRBD2	-	TRBV20-1	CSATPGTSGGRKGETQYF	TGCAGTGCTACACCCGGGACTAGCGGGGGAAGGAAGGGAGAGACCCAGTACTTC
TRBJ2-7	TRBD2	few	TRBV20-1	CSARDLERGYEQYF	TGCAGTGCTAGAGATCTAGAGCGGGGGTACGAGCAGTACTTC
TRBJ2-4	-	-	TRBV7-9	CASSGRGDIQYF	TGTGCCAGCAGCGGCAGGGGTGACATTCAGTACTTC
TRBJ2-3	-	-	TRBV6-6	CACSFSGGTASTDTQYF	TGTGCCTGCAGTTTCTCAGGGGGGACCGCTAGCACAGATACGCAGTATTTT
TRBJ1-1	-	-	TRBV4-1	CASSQEAWGIHDIEAFF	TGCGCCAGCAGCCAAGAGGCGTGGGGCATACATGACATTGAAGCTTTCTTT
TRBJ2-3	TRBD2	-	TRBV4-3	CASSQDSQVSGGAYTQYF	TGCGCCAGCAGCCAAGATTCACAAGTTAGCGGGGGGGCGTATACGCAGTATTTT
TRBJ1-2	-	-	TRBV15	CATSRDLSGSWHGYTF	TGTGCCACCAGCAGAGATTTGTCGGGGTCTTGGCATGGCTACACCTTC
TRBJ2-1	-	few	TRBV5-8	CASSLRGHSYNEQFF	TGTGCCAGCAGCTTGCGGGGACACTCTTACAATGAGCAGTTCTTC
TRBJ2-1	TRBD2	few	TRBV20-1	CSALPTSGTYNEQFF	TGCAGTGCTCTCCCGACTAGCGGGACCTACAATGAGCAGTTCTTC
TRBJ2-7	TRBD1	-	TRBV25-1	CASSPTTGTGLDEQYF	TGTGCCAGCAGTCCAACAACCGGGACAGGGCTCGACGAGCAGTACTTC
TRBJ1-1	-	-	TRBV12-3/TRBV12-4	CASVDRGIPNTEAFF	TGTGCCAGCGTGGACAGAGGGATTCCGAACACTGAAGCTTTCTTT
TRBJ2-3	TRBD1	-	TRBV11-2	CASSLGTGHPTDTQYF	TGTGCCAGCAGCTTAGGGACAGGCCACCCCACAGATACGCAGTATTTT
TRBJ1-2	-	once	TRBV29-1	CSVEVGEGPYYGYTF	TGCAGCGTTGAAGTAGGCGAGGGACCGTACTATGGCTACACCTTC
TRBJ2-1	TRBD2	-	TRBV7-3	CASSPHGGSAFSYNEQFF	TGTGCCAGCAGCCCCCATGGCGGGAGCGCTTTCTCCTACAATGAGCAGTTCTTC
TRBJ1-2	-	once	TRBV12-3/TRBV12-4	CASRKQDYYTF	TGTGCCAGCAGGAAACAGGACTACTACACCTTC
TRBJ2-5	TRBD2	-	TRBV10-3	CAIGTSVGEATQYF	TGTGCCATCGGGACTAGCGTTGGGGAGGCGACCCAGTACTTC
TRBJ2-5	-	-	TRBV20-1	CSARQQNQETQYF	TGCAGTGCTAGACAGCAGAACCAAGAGACCCAGTACTTC
TRBJ1-2	TRBD1	-	TRBV6-1	CASSEPTGGYGYTF	TGTGCCAGCAGTGAACCGACAGGGGGCTATGGCTACACCTTC
TRBJ1-2	-	-	TRBV6-2/TRBV6-3	CASSSVGAGYGYTF	TGTGCCAGCAGCTCAGTCGGGGCAGGATATGGCTACACCTTC
TRBJ2-5	-	-	TRBV20-1	CSGQQKETQYF	TGCAGTGGACAACAGAAAGAGACCCAGTACTTC
TRBJ2-7	TRBD1	few	TRBV29-1	CSVRTDRGDEQYF	TGCAGCGTAAGGACGGACAGGGGCGACGAGCAGTACTTC